What follows are 25 T cell receptor beta chains derived from one specimen sequenced in a study of technical replicates of blood from several donors. The repertoire was sequenced with immunoSEQ multiplex PCR; TCRdb's copy has only in-frame clones and lacks some. The sample consists of 65,000 to 85,000 clones, around 90% of them appearing once. Source material: T cells isolated from PBMCs. All receptors derive from a human donor in good health.

The chain recombines TRBV10-3 with TRBJ2-7; TRBD2 aligns across 7 bases. Unmatched junction bases numbered 9, after V lost 2 bases and J lost 2 bases. Germline CDR1 and CDR2: ENHRY and SYGVKD. The CDR3 length is 16 residues. In DNA form, the CDR3 reads TGTGCCATCAGTGAGCTTAAGGCTAGCGGTCCCTACGAGCAGTACTTC. Protein product: CAISELKASGPYEQYF.

This sequence joins TRBV4-1 and TRBJ2-7; no definite D call. Trimming cost V 0 bases and J 1 base, with 7 bases left between them. There are 14 residues in the CDR3. Per the germline V gene, CDR1 is MGHRA and CDR2 is YSYEKL. The chain's CDR3 is CASSQESFSYEQYF. CDR3 nucleotides: TGCGCCAGCAGCCAAGAGTCGTTTTCCTACGAGCAGTACTTC.

This chain uses TRBV18 with TRBJ1-1, with a weak D call TRBD1 (5 bases). Germline CDR1 and CDR2: KGHSH and LQKENI. V lost 3 bases to trimming and J lost 1 base, with 9 bases between them. The CDR3 covers 14 residues. CDR3 sequence (DNA): TGTGCCAGCTCACCTTCTCAGGGGAACACTGAAGCTTTCTTT. Protein: CASSPSQGNTEAFF.

The chain links TRBV30 to TRBJ1-1, with TRBD1 matching over 9 bases. V shed 5 bases, J shed 4 bases, and the junction held 2 bases outside the gene matches. The germline V gene has CDR1 GTSNPN and CDR2 SVGIG (reference sequence). This CDR3 region has 12 residues. The CDR3 sequence: CAWGGQGTEAFF. CDR3 nucleotide sequence: TGTGCCTGGGGGGGACAGGGCACTGAAGCTTTCTTT.

V and J are TRBV7-9 and TRBJ2-7; the D gene is possibly TRBD2 (6 bases). The CDR3 loop spans 14 amino acids. Germline V gene data show CDR1 as SEHNR and CDR2 as FQNEAQ (reference sequence). Trimming cost V 5 bases and J 4 bases, with 15 bases left between them. The CDR3 region is CASSPRGGTYEQYF. The CDR3 DNA is TGTGCCAGCAGCCCGCGTGGGGGGACGTACGAGCAGTACTTC.

The chain has TRBV7-3 and TRBJ2-3, with D perhaps matching TRBD2 (6 bases). CDR1 is SGHTA and CDR2 is FQGTGA in the germline V gene. Trimming removed 0 bases at V and 3 bases at J, with 7 bases between. This CDR3 spans 14 amino acids. CDR3 region: CASSLTRETDTQYF. In nucleotides, the CDR3 is TGTGCCAGCAGCTTAACGCGGGAAACAGATACGCAGTATTTT.

This chain links TRBV19 with TRBJ2-2, with D perhaps TRBD1 (5 bases). Between the trimmed V and J ends, which lost 7 bases and 1 base, there was a span of 10 bases. Germline-derived CDR1 and CDR2 are LNHDA and SQIVND (reference sequence). This CDR3 has 14 residues. The CDR3 DNA reads TGTGCCAGTAAGAGAACAGGGAACACCGGGGAGCTGTTTTTT. As protein: CASKRTGNTGELFF. Full variable domain (rest looked up from reference TRBV19 and TRBJ2-2): DGGITQSPKYLFRKEGQNVTLSCEQNLNHDAMYWYRQDPGQGLRLIYYSQIVNDFQKGDIAEGYSVSREKKESFPLTVTSAQKNPTAFYLCASKRTGNTGELFFGEGSRLTVL.

The chain carries TRBV5-1 and TRBJ1-1; no clear D gene. Trimming pared 4 bases from V and 11 bases from J, leaving 21 bases between. CDR1 is SGHRS and CDR2 is YFSETQ in the germline V gene. This CDR3 spans 14 amino acids. CDR3 residues: CASSPTPRPPPAFF. The CDR3 DNA follows: TGCGCCAGCAGCCCCACCCCTAGGCCTCCTCCGGCTTTCTTT.

V and J are TRBV7-6 and TRBJ2-1; maybe TRBD2 (5 bases). Germline loops: CDR1 SGHVS, CDR2 FNYEAQ. There are 15 residues in the CDR3. The V and J ends lost 4 bases and 7 bases respectively, with 17 bases between them. The CDR3 loop reads CASSWVDGSGNEQFF. Here the CDR3 DNA reads TGTGCCAGCAGCTGGGTTGATGGGTCGGGGAATGAGCAGTTCTTC.

CDR3 loop: CSARDRYGYTF. The CDR3 DNA follows: TGCAGTGCTAGAGACCGCTATGGCTACACCTTC. The V and J genes are TRBV20-1 and TRBJ1-2; D gene unclear. The CDR3 runs to 11 residues. CDR1 and CDR2 (germline): DFQATT, SNEGSKA (reference sequence). V was shortened by 0 bases and J by 4 bases, with 3 bases between the two germline ends.

This chain uses TRBV5-4 with TRBJ2-7; 10 bases fit TRBD2. Trimming at V came to 0 bases and at J to 3 bases, leaving 3 bases not matched to a gene. CDR1 is SGHNT and CDR2 is YYREEE in the germline V gene (reference sequence). The CDR3 sequence is 15 residues long. DNA of the CDR3: TGTGCCAGCAGCTTGGAGCCTAGCGGGAGCTACGAGCAGTACTTC. Residues: CASSLEPSGSYEQYF.

The V and J genes are TRBV4-2 and TRBJ2-3, with 10 bases that match TRBD2. Germline V gene sequence: CDR1 LGHNA, CDR2 YNFKEQ. The CDR3 is 17 amino acids. V was clipped by 0 bases and J by 4 bases; unmatched bases: 7. The CDR3 here is CASSQEGAGGLPDTQYF. The CDR3 DNA sequence: TGTGCCAGCAGCCAAGAAGGAGCGGGAGGGCTCCCAGATACGCAGTATTTT.

The rearrangement links TRBV29-1 to TRBJ2-7; 13 bases agree with TRBD2. The CDR3 covers 17 residues. CDR1 is SQVTM, CDR2 ANQGSEA, per germline. The J segment lost 0 bases and the V segment lost 0 bases, leaving 5 bases of the junction unmatched. DNA for the CDR3: TGCAGCGTTGAAGATCCGGGGACTAGCGGGGACTCCTACGAGCAGTACTTC. It is translated as CSVEDPGTSGDSYEQYF.

The chain links TRBV9 to TRBJ2-7, with D possibly being TRBD2 (7 bases). This CDR3 is 17 amino acids long. Per germline, CDR1 SGDLS and CDR2 YYNGEE. The V gene lost 4 bases and the J gene lost 3 bases, with 23 bases spanning the gap. The CDR3 DNA is TGTGCCAGCAGCTTGGGGGGGGGACATCCAGGGATCTACGAGCAGTACTTC. Protein: CASSLGGGHPGIYEQYF.

This chain connects TRBV4-1 to TRBJ2-5, with 10 bases identical to TRBD2. Looked up from germline, CDR1 is MGHRA and CDR2 is YSYEKL. Losses at the gene ends were 0 bases for V and 7 bases for J; bases not matched to a gene: 8. The CDR3 consists of 16 residues. The CDR3 DNA follows: TGCGCCAGCAGCCAAGAGGCTAGCGGGAGACTGGGGACCCAGTACTTC. Its translation is CASSQEASGRLGTQYF.

For the CDR3, the DNA is TGTGCCAGCAGCCTGCGGGATTCCTACGAGCAGTACTTC. Protein sequence: CASSLRDSYEQYF. The chain uses TRBV11-3 and TRBJ2-7; tentatively, D is TRBD2 (6 bases). Trimming shortened V by 5 bases and J by 1 base, and 9 bases separated the two germline ends. Germline CDR1 and CDR2: SGHNT and YENEEA. This CDR3 contains 13 residues.

This clone was recorded only once. The chain combines TRBV7-9 with TRBJ1-1; D remains ambiguous. The ends were cut back, 5 bases at V and 3 bases at J, with 7 bases in the middle. The CDR3 consists of 12 residues. From germline, CDR1 is SEHNR and CDR2 FQNEAQ (reference sequence). CDR3 DNA sequence: TGTGCCAGCAGCCACGGGGACACTGAAGCTTTCTTT. Its translation is CASSHGDTEAFF.

The chain employs TRBV2 and TRBJ1-5; D is unresolved. Germline V lookup: CDR1 SNHLY, CDR2 FYNNEI. The CDR3 has 14 amino acids. Trimming cost V 3 bases and J 3 bases, with 9 bases left between them. CDR3 sequence reads: CASSDLGVNQPQHF. The CDR3 DNA sequence: TGTGCCAGCAGTGACCTGGGCGTCAATCAGCCCCAGCATTTT.

The chain combines TRBV19 with TRBJ1-1, with D possibly being TRBD1 (5 bases). Germline lookup yields CDR1 LNHDA and CDR2 SQIVND (reference sequence). The CDR3 has 14 residues. The V end lost 6 bases, the J end lost 1 base, and 12 bases lay between the germline ends. CDR3 region: CASRRGERNTEAFF. The CDR3 coding sequence is TGTGCCAGTAGAAGGGGCGAGAGGAACACTGAAGCTTTCTTT. Full variable domain (rest looked up from reference TRBV19 and TRBJ1-1): DGGITQSPKYLFRKEGQNVTLSCEQNLNHDAMYWYRQDPGQGLRLIYYSQIVNDFQKGDIAEGYSVSREKKESFPLTVTSAQKNPTAFYLCASRRGERNTEAFFGQGTRLTVV.

V and J are TRBV7-9 and TRBJ2-7; 11 bases are a match to TRBD2. From germline, CDR1 is SEHNR and CDR2 FQNEAQ (reference sequence). With 4 bases clipped from V and 3 bases from J, the junction kept 5 bases outside the gene matches. The CDR3 runs to 15 residues. The DNA of the CDR3 is TGTGCCAGCAGCTCGCCACTAGCGGGAGACTACGAGCAGTACTTC. Its protein product is CASSSPLAGDYEQYF.

The chain joins TRBV5-1 to TRBJ2-2; D unclear. The CDR3 extends over 15 amino acids. V lost 2 bases and J lost 4, with 12 bases in between. CDR1 is SGHRS and CDR2 is YFSETQ in the germline V gene. CDR3 loop: CASSLTAETTGELFF. The DNA for the CDR3 is TGCGCCAGCAGCTTAACGGCGGAGACCACCGGGGAGCTGTTTTTT.

Details on this clone: The junction departs from the called germline gene at one end, perhaps through a read error. This chain joins TRBV4-3 and TRBJ1-2; no clear D gene. This CDR3 has 14 residues. Germline CDR1 LGHNA, CDR2 YSLEER. CDR3 nucleotides: TGCGCCAGCAGCCAAGGCTACGATCACTATCGCTACACCTTC. This gives the protein CASSQGYDHYRYTF.

The chain employs TRBV6-5 and TRBJ2-7; possible D gene TRBD1, 5 bases. The V and J ends lost 5 bases and 6 bases respectively, with 8 bases between them. The CDR3 is 11 amino acids. From germline, CDR1 is MNHEY and CDR2 SVGAGI. This chain's CDR3 is CASSTGTEQYF. The CDR3 coding sequence is TGTGCCAGCAGTACAGGAACCGAGCAGTACTTC.

The rearrangement uses TRBV4-3 and TRBJ2-3, with 7 bases that match TRBD2. In germline, CDR1 is LGHNA, CDR2 YSLEER. The CDR3 extends over 15 amino acids. J gave up 5 bases and V 0 bases, and 5 bases lay outside the gene matches. CDR3 nucleotides: TGCGCCAGCAGCCAAGAGGGGTCGGGGGGAGATACGCAGTATTTT. Translated: CASSQEGSGGDTQYF.

The chain uses TRBV4-1 and TRBJ2-1; 10 bases fit TRBD2. Germline values: CDR1 MGHRA, CDR2 YSYEKL. This CDR3 is 16 amino acids long. V gave up 6 bases and J gave up 3 bases; unmatched junction bases: 8. The CDR3 reads CASRRDVAGGYNEQFF. For the CDR3, the DNA is TGCGCCAGCAGGCGAGATGTAGCGGGAGGCTACAATGAGCAGTTCTTC.